This T cell receptor (beta chain) was sequenced for a study of shared clonotypes between healthy human individuals. Looking at the study overall: Every donor yielded three CD4 naive, three CD4 memory, two CD8 naive and one CD8 memory plate.

TCRdb's copy holds only in-frame clones and misses some; the assay was immunoSEQ multiplex PCR. The sample lists some 2,000,000 clones, 95% occurring once. Germline V CDR1 and CDR2: KGHSH, LQKENI. The CDR3 runs 16 residues. V shed 2 bases and J 4 bases; nucleotides not matched to a gene: 9. The chain carries TRBV18 and TRBJ1-1, with 8 bases aligning to TRBD1. The receptor was isolated from a young man in good health. The sequenced material came from naive CD4+ T cells sorted from blood. Specified subset: CD45RA+ positively selected. The CDR3 region has the DNA TGTGCCAGCTCACCAGGGGCAGGACAGGGTGTCACTGAAGCTTTCTTT. It yields the protein CASSPGAGQGVTEAFF. Looking up the rest from reference TRBV18 and TRBJ1-1 gives the full variable domain: NAGVMQNPRHLVRRRGQEARLRCSPMKGHSHVYWYRQLPEEGLKFMVYLQKENIIDESGMPKERFSAEFPKEGPSILRIQQVVRGDSAAYFCASSPGAGQGVTEAFFGQGTRLTVV.